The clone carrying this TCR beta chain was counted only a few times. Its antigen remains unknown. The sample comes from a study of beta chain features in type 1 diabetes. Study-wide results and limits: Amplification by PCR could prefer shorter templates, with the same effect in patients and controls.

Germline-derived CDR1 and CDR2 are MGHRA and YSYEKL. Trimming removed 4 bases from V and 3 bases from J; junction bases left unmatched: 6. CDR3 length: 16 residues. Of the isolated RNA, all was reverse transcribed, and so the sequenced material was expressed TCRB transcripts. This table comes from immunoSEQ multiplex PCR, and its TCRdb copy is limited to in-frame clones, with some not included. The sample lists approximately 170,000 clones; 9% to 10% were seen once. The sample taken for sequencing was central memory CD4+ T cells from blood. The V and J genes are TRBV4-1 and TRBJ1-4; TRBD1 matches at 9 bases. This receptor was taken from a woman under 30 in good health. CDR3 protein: CASSREGQGPNEKLFF. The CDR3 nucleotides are TGCGCCAGCAGCCGAGAGGGACAGGGACCTAATGAAAAACTGTTTTTT.